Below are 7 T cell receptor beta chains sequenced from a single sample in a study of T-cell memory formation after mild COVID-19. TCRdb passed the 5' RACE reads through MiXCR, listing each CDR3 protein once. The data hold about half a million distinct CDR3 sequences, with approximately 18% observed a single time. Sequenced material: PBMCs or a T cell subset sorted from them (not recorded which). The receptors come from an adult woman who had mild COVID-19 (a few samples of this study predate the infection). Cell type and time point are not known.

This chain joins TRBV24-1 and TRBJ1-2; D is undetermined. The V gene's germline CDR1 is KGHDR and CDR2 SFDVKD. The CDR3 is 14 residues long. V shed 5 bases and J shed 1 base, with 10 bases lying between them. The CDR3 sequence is CATSGDILNYGYTF. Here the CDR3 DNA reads TGTGCCACCAGTGGTGACATCCTTAACTATGGCTACACCTTC.

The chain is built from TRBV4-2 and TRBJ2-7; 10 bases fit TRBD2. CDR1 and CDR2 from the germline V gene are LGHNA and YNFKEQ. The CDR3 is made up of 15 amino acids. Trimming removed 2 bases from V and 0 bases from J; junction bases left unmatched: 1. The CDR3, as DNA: TGTGCCAGCAGCCAACCTAGCGGGAGCTCCTACGAGCAGTACTTC. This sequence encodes CASSQPSGSSYEQYF.

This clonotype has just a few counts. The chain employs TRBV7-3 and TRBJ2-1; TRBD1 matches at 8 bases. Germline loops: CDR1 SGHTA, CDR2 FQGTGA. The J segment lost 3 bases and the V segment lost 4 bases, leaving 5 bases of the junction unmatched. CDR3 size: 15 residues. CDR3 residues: CASSSGQVRYNEQFF. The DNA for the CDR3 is TGTGCCAGCAGCTCGGGACAGGTCCGCTACAATGAGCAGTTCTTC. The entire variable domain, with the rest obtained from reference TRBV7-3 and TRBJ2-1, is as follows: GAGVSQTPSNKVTEKGKYVELRCDPISGHTALYWYRQSLGQGPEFLIYFQGTGAADDSGLPNDRFFAVRPEGSVSTLKIQRTERGDSAVYLCASSSGQVRYNEQFFGPGTRLTVL.

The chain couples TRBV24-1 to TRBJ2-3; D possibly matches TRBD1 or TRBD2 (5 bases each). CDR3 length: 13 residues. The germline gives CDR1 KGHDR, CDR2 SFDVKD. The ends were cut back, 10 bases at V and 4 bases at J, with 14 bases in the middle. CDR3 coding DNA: TGTGCCACGTCCGGGACCCAGGCAGATACGCAGTATTTT. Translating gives CATSGTQADTQYF.

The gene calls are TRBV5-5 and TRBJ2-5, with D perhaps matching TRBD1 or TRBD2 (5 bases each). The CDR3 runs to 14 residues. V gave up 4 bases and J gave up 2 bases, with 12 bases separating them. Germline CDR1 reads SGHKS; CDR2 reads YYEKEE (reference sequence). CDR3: CASSPGGGQETQYF. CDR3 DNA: TGTGCCAGCAGCCCTGGTGGGGGACAAGAGACCCAGTACTTC. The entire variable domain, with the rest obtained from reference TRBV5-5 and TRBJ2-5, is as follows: DAGVTQSPTHLIKTRGQQVTLRCSPISGHKSVSWYQQVLGQGPQFIFQYYEKEERGRGNFPDRFSARQFPNYSSELNVNALLLGDSALYLCASSPGGGQETQYFGPGTRLLVL.

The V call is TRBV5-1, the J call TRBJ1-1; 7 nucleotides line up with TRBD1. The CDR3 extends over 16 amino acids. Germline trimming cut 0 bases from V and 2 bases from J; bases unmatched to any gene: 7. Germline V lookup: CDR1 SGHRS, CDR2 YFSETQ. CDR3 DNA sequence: TGCGCCAGCAGCTTGGGTACGACAGGGCGTAACACTGAAGCTTTCTTT. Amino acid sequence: CASSLGTTGRNTEAFF. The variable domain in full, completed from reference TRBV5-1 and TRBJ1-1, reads KAGVTQTPRYLIKTRGQQVTLSCSPISGHRSVSWYQQTPGQGLQFLFEYFSETQRNKGNFPGRFSGRQFSNSRSEMNVSTLELGDSALYLCASSLGTTGRNTEAFFGQGTRLTVV.

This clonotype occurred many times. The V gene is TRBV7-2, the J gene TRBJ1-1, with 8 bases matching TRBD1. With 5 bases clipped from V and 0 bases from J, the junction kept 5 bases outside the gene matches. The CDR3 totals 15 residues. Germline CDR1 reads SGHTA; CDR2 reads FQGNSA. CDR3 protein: CASSPRTGLNTEAFF. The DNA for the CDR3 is TGTGCCAGCAGCCCCCGGACAGGGCTGAACACTGAAGCTTTCTTT.